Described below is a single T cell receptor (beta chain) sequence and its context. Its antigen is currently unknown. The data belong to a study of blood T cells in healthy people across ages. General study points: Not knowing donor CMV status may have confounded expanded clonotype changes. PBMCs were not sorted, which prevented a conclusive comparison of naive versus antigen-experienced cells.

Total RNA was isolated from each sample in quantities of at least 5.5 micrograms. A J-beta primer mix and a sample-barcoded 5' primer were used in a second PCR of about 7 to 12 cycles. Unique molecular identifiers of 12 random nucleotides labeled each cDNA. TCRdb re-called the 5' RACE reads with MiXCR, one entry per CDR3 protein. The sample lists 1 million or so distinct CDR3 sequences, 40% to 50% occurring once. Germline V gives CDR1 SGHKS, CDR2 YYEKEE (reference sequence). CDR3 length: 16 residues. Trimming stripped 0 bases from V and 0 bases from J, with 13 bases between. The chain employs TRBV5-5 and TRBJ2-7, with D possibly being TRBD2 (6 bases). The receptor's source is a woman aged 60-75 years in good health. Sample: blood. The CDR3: CASSLEASARSYEQYF. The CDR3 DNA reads TGTGCCAGCAGCTTGGAGGCTAGCGCCCGCTCCTACGAGCAGTACTTC.